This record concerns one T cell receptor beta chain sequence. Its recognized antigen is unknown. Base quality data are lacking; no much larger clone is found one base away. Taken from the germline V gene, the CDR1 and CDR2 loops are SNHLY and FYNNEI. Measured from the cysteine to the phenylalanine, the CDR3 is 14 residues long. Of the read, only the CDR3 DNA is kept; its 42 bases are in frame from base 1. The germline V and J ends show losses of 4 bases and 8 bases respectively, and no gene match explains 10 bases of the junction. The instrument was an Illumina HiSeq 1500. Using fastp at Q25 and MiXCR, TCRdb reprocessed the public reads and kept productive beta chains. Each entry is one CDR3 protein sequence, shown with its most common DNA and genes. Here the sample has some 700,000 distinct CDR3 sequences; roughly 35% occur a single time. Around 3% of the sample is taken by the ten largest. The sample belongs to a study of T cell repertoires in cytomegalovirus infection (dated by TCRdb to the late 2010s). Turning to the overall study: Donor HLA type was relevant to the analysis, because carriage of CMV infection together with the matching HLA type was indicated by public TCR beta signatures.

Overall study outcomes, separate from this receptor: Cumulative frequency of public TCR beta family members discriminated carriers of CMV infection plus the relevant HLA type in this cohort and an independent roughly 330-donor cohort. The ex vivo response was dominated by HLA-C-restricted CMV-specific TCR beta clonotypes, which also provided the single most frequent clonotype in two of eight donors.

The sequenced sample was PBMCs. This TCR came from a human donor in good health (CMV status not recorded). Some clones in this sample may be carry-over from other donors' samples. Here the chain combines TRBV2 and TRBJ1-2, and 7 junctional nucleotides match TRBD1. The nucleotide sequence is TGTGCCAGCAGTGTTAAGCAGGGGGAGGGAGGCTACACCTTC. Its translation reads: CASSVKQGEGGYTF.